One sample yielded the 29 T cell receptor beta chains listed below, sequenced in a study of blood T cell repertoires in COVID-19. Sequencing was performed with immunoSEQ multiplex PCR; in TCRdb, only in-frame clones are kept and a portion is missing. Here the sample spans roughly 330,000 clones, 87% being singletons. Sequenced input: peripheral blood. All receptors come from a man aged 30 to 45 with COVID-19, enrolled during active disease.

The chain employs TRBV6-5 and TRBJ1-1; D call uncertain. The germline V gene has CDR1 MNHEY and CDR2 SVGAGI. Trimming took off 0 bases at V and 0 bases at J, with 11 bases between the two ends. The CDR3 is made up of 16 amino acids. The CDR3 loop reads CASSYSKEYMNTEAFF. The CDR3 nucleotides are TGTGCCAGCAGTTACTCGAAGGAGTACATGAACACTGAAGCTTTCTTT.

This chain joins TRBV19 and TRBJ1-2, with TRBD1 identical over 12 bases. The CDR3 totals 15 residues. Germline CDR1 reads LNHDA; CDR2 reads SQIVND (reference sequence). V lost 5 bases and J lost 6; bases outside the gene matches: 7. DNA for the CDR3: TGTGCCAGTAGTGTCGGGACAGGGGGCATTCATGGCTACACCTTC. Its protein is CASSVGTGGIHGYTF. Full variable domain (outside the CDR3, taken from reference TRBV19 and TRBJ1-2): DGGITQSPKYLFRKEGQNVTLSCEQNLNHDAMYWYRQDPGQGLRLIYYSQIVNDFQKGDIAEGYSVSREKKESFPLTVTSAQKNPTAFYLCASSVGTGGIHGYTFGSGTRLTVV.

The J gene is TRBJ2-7, the V gene TRBV3-1 (or the pseudogene TRBV3-2), with 7 bases identical to TRBD1. After removal of 0 bases from V and 6 bases from J, the junction contained 11 bases not matched to a gene. This CDR3 is built from 16 residues. The germline gives CDR1 LGHDT, CDR2 YNNKEL (reference sequence). The CDR3 sequence is CASSQEYRDSPREQYF. The DNA of the CDR3 is TGTGCCAGCAGCCAAGAGTACCGGGACAGCCCCCGCGAGCAGTACTTC.

The chain carries TRBV9 and TRBJ2-1; TRBD2 is a possible D gene (8 bases). There are 20 residues in the CDR3. Between the trimmed V and J ends, which lost 0 bases and 1 base, there was a span of 23 bases. Germline V gene lookup returns CDR1 SGDLS and CDR2 YYNGEE. The CDR3 DNA reads TGTGCCAGCAGCGTAGAAAAAGGTAGCGGGACAGTTTGGTCCTACAATGAGCAGTTCTTC. Its translation is CASSVEKGSGTVWSYNEQFF.

The rearrangement uses TRBV5-1 and TRBJ2-7; 11 bases line up with TRBD1. CDR1 and CDR2 from the germline V gene are SGHRS and YFSETQ. This CDR3 is built from 16 residues. After removal of 3 bases from V and 2 bases from J, the junction contained 7 bases not matched to a gene. The CDR3 DNA sequence: TGCGCCAGCAGCTCTTCTCCGGGACAGGGGGCCTACGAGCAGTACTTC. This codes for CASSSSPGQGAYEQYF.

V usage is TRBV19 and J usage is TRBJ2-1; maybe TRBD2 (6 bases). Trimming shortened V by 5 bases and J by 8 bases, and 13 bases separated the two germline ends. The CDR3 covers 13 residues. Germline CDR1 and CDR2: LNHDA and SQIVND (reference sequence). CDR3 nucleotides: TGTGCCAGTAGTTCGTGGGAGGACTATGAGCAGTTCTTC. It encodes CASSSWEDYEQFF.

The V gene is TRBV7-3, the J gene TRBJ2-1, with TRBD1 identical over 9 bases. The germline gives CDR1 SGHTA, CDR2 FQGTGA. The CDR3 is 17 amino acids. The V segment lost 5 bases and the J segment 6 bases; nucleotides outside the gene matches: 14. The chain's CDR3 is CASSPGQGKGGGNEQFF. CDR3 in DNA: TGTGCCAGCAGCCCGGGACAGGGTAAAGGGGGAGGCAATGAGCAGTTCTTC.

V usage is TRBV6-2 or TRBV6-3 and J usage is TRBJ2-7; possible D gene TRBD1, 6 bases. V lost 2 bases and J lost 0, with 14 bases in between. Germline V gives CDR1 MNHEY, CDR2 SVGEGT. The CDR3 spans 16 residues. In DNA, the CDR3 is TGTGCCAGCAGTTACGGGACATCCCTTCTCTCCTACGAGCAGTACTTC. As protein: CASSYGTSLLSYEQYF.

V is TRBV7-2 and J is TRBJ2-2; TRBD1 aligns across 7 bases. Trimming took 5 bases from V and 7 from J; bases not matched to a gene: 10. Looked up from germline, CDR1 is SGHTA and CDR2 is FQGNSA. The CDR3 is 15 amino acids. CDR3 in amino acids: CASSQRQGKGGELFF. The CDR3 DNA is TGTGCCAGCAGCCAACGACAGGGTAAAGGCGGGGAGCTGTTTTTT.

The rearrangement uses TRBV9 and TRBJ1-1; weak D call: TRBD1 (6 bases). Germline CDR1 and CDR2: SGDLS and YYNGEE. The CDR3 has 14 amino acids. The ends were cut back, 4 bases at V and 1 base at J, with 11 bases in the middle. The CDR3 region is CASSSRTANTEAFF. Written as DNA, the CDR3 is TGTGCCAGCAGCTCCAGGACAGCGAACACTGAAGCTTTCTTT.

The chain joins TRBV10-3 to TRBJ2-5, with a weak D call TRBD2 (5 bases). V was clipped by 8 bases and J by 1 base, with 11 bases between them. CDR3 length equals 13 residues. Germline assignment: CDR1 ENHRY and CDR2 SYGVKD. The CDR3 protein is CAIRAGSQETQYF. CDR3 DNA: TGTGCCATCCGGGCGGGCAGCCAAGAGACCCAGTACTTC.

The rearrangement joins TRBV13 to TRBJ2-7; D unclear. Germline V CDR1 and CDR2: PRHDT, FYEKMQ (reference sequence). V lost 5 bases and J 0 bases, leaving 8 bases between the germline ends. The CDR3 has 13 amino acids. The CDR3 reads CASSKPGSYEQYF. The CDR3, as DNA: TGTGCCAGCAGCAAACCAGGCTCCTACGAGCAGTACTTC. The whole variable domain, filled in from reference TRBV13 and TRBJ2-7, reads AAGVIQSPRHLIKEKRETATLKCYPIPRHDTVYWYQQGPGQDPQFLISFYEKMQSDKGSIPDRFSAQQFSDYHSELNMSSLELGDSALYFCASSKPGSYEQYFGPGTRLTVT.

The chain carries TRBV25-1 and TRBJ1-1; D is ambiguous. CDR1 is MGHDK, CDR2 SYGVNS, per germline. This CDR3 region has 14 residues. Trimming cost V 6 bases and J 5 bases, with 16 bases left between them. The CDR3 DNA reads TGTGCCAGCAGCGCATCCGGACGGGATACTGAAGCTTTCTTT. It specifies CASSASGRDTEAFF.

The chain uses TRBV5-5 and TRBJ1-2, with a possible D match to TRBD1 (6 bases). The CDR3 extends over 16 amino acids. V shed 4 bases and J shed 0 bases, with 16 bases lying between them. Per the germline V gene, CDR1 is SGHKS and CDR2 is YYEKEE (reference sequence). This CDR3 is CASSTGTGSANYGYTF. The CDR3 DNA reads TGTGCCAGCAGCACAGGAACAGGGTCGGCTAACTATGGCTACACCTTC. The full variable domain, in which reference TRBV5-5 and TRBJ1-2 provide the parts outside the CDR3, is DAGVTQSPTHLIKTRGQQVTLRCSPISGHKSVSWYQQVLGQGPQFIFQYYEKEERGRGNFPDRFSARQFPNYSSELNVNALLLGDSALYLCASSTGTGSANYGYTFGSGTRLTVV.

The chain uses TRBV14 and TRBJ2-1, with a weak D call TRBD1 (5 bases). The CDR3 is 16 amino acids. CDR1 and CDR2 (germline): SGHDN, FVKESK. Trimming removed 1 base at V and 3 bases at J, with 13 bases between. CDR3 sequence reads: CASSQGVGAHYNEQFF. DNA for the CDR3: TGTGCCAGCAGCCAAGGAGTAGGGGCACACTACAATGAGCAGTTCTTC.

V usage is TRBV5-1 and J usage is TRBJ2-3, with 12 bases that match TRBD2. This CDR3 is built from 16 residues. Germline V CDR1 and CDR2: SGHRS, YFSETQ. V shed 2 bases and J 5 bases; nucleotides not matched to a gene: 6. CDR3 sequence (DNA): TGCGCCAGCAGCTTTCGACCGGGACTAGCGGGAGATACGCAGTATTTT. Amino acids: CASSFRPGLAGDTQYF.

The chain is built from TRBV28 and TRBJ2-1, with D possibly matching TRBD1 (6 bases). CDR3 length: 16 amino acids. Germline CDR1 reads MDHEN; CDR2 reads SYDVKM. V lost 2 bases to trimming and J lost 0 bases, with 11 bases between them. As DNA, the CDR3 is TGTGCCAGCAGTTTAGAACCAGGGGCCTCCTACAATGAGCAGTTCTTC. Translated: CASSLEPGASYNEQFF.

J is TRBJ2-1 and V is TRBV16, with 14 bases identical to TRBD2. V lost 2 bases and J lost 8; bases outside the gene matches: 2. The CDR3 consists of 15 residues. CDR1 and CDR2 from the germline V gene are KGHSY and FQNENV. This CDR3 reads CASSQGTSGSHEQFF. The CDR3 DNA reads TGTGCCAGCAGCCAAGGGACTAGCGGGAGTCATGAGCAGTTCTTC.

The rearrangement joins TRBV7-6 to TRBJ2-7; 12 bases line up with TRBD1. The CDR3 has 15 residues. V trimming: 5 bases; J trimming: 7 bases; junction bases outside the gene matches: 9. CDR1 and CDR2 from the germline V gene are SGHVS and FNYEAQ. The CDR3 nucleotides are TGTGCCAGCAGCGGCCGGGGACAGGGGGCGCGTGAGCAGTACTTC. Protein: CASSGRGQGAREQYF.

The chain joins TRBV6-5 to TRBJ2-5; 11 bases fit TRBD2. The CDR3 runs 14 residues. Germline V gene sequence: CDR1 MNHEY, CDR2 SVGAGI. Losses at the gene ends were 8 bases for V and 5 bases for J; bases not matched to a gene: 7. The CDR3 coding sequence is TGTGCCAGCTTCCTAGCGGGGGGTCAGGAGACCCAGTACTTC. As protein: CASFLAGGQETQYF.

This chain joins TRBV7-9 and TRBJ2-7; 8 nucleotides line up with TRBD2. This CDR3 comprises 15 residues. Germline V CDR1 and CDR2: SEHNR, FQNEAQ (reference sequence). V was pared by 4 bases and J by 0 bases, with 5 bases of the junction left unmatched. The CDR3 bases are TGTGCCAGCAGCTCGACGGGAGGGCCCTCCTACGAGCAGTACTTC. This sequence encodes CASSSTGGPSYEQYF.

A single count supports this clone. For the CDR3, the DNA is TGTGCCAGCAGTGACATCGGACTAGCGAGGCAGTTCTTC. Encoded protein: CASSDIGLARQFF. The chain couples TRBV6-4 to TRBJ2-1, with 9 bases identical to TRBD2. Germline CDR1 and CDR2: MRHNA and SNTAGT. The CDR3 runs to 13 residues. V lost 2 bases, J lost 12 bases, and 5 bases stayed unmatched.

The chain joins TRBV19 to TRBJ1-1; D may be TRBD1 (6 bases). Germline CDR1 and CDR2: LNHDA and SQIVND (reference sequence). This CDR3 is 19 amino acids long. Trimming left V 4 bases short and J 2 bases short, with 26 bases between. CDR3 loop: CASSTDINRVPIRNTEAFF. The CDR3 DNA reads as TGTGCCAGTAGTACAGATATCAACAGGGTACCGATCCGCAACACTGAAGCTTTCTTT.

The genes are TRBV30 and TRBJ2-1; 9 bases map to TRBD2. CDR3 length: 13 amino acids. Per germline, CDR1 GTSNPN and CDR2 SVGIG (reference sequence). With 4 bases clipped from V and 8 bases from J, the junction kept 6 bases outside the gene matches. This CDR3 reads CAWNSGSPHEQFF. The CDR3 DNA reads as TGTGCCTGGAATAGCGGGAGCCCTCATGAGCAGTTCTTC.

This clone was observed many times. Distinct nucleotide sequences in the sample also encode this CDR3. The chain combines TRBV11-2 with TRBJ1-1; 8 positions match TRBD1. The V gene's germline CDR1 is SGHAT and CDR2 FQNNGV. The J segment lost 2 bases and the V segment lost 3 bases, leaving 2 bases of the junction unmatched. The CDR3 contains 14 residues. The CDR3 here is CASSFGQGNTEAFF. The CDR3 DNA is TGTGCCAGCAGCTTCGGACAGGGTAACACTGAAGCTTTCTTT.

J is TRBJ1-2 and V is TRBV20-1, with TRBD1 matching 7 bases. After removal of 3 bases from V and 7 bases from J, the junction contained 14 bases not matched to a gene. CDR3 size: 15 residues. Germline values: CDR1 DFQATT, CDR2 SNEGSKA (reference sequence). The CDR3 nucleotides are TGCAGTGCTAGTAGGGGAGGACAGGCCTTTTTTGGCTACACCTTC. The encoded protein is CSASRGGQAFFGYTF.

The chain recombines TRBV19 with TRBJ1-2; 8 bases align to TRBD1. V trimming: 3 bases; J trimming: 2 bases; junction bases outside the gene matches: 2. The CDR3 is 14 amino acids. Per germline, CDR1 LNHDA and CDR2 SQIVND (reference sequence). CDR3 DNA: TGTGCCAGTAGTATCAGGACAGGGAACTATGGCTACACCTTC. Its translation: CASSIRTGNYGYTF.

Comments on this clone: Other DNA sequences in this sample translate to the same CDR3. CDR3 DNA: TGCGCCAGCAGCTTGGGACAGGACGAGCAGTACTTC. It yields the protein CASSLGQDEQYF. The chain has TRBV5-1 and TRBJ2-7; perhaps TRBD1 as D (6 bases). Germline CDR1 is SGHRS and CDR2 is YFSETQ. CDR3 size: 12 residues. V lost 0 bases and J lost 5, with 6 bases in between.

The chain carries TRBV7-9 and TRBJ2-2, with D possibly being TRBD1 (6 bases). Per the germline V gene, CDR1 is SEHNR and CDR2 is FQNEAQ (reference sequence). CDR3 length equals 15 residues. The V end lost 3 bases, the J end lost 4 bases, and 12 bases lay between the germline ends. This CDR3 is CASSFHRDRTGELFF. The CDR3 DNA follows: TGTGCCAGCAGCTTTCACAGGGACCGCACCGGGGAGCTGTTTTTT. The full variable domain, rest sourced from reference TRBV7-9 and TRBJ2-2, is DTGVSQNPRHKITKRGQNVTFRCDPISEHNRLYWYRQTLGQGPEFLTYFQNEAQLEKSRLLSDRFSAERPKGSFSTLEIQRTEQGDSAMYLCASSFHRDRTGELFFGEGSRLTVL.